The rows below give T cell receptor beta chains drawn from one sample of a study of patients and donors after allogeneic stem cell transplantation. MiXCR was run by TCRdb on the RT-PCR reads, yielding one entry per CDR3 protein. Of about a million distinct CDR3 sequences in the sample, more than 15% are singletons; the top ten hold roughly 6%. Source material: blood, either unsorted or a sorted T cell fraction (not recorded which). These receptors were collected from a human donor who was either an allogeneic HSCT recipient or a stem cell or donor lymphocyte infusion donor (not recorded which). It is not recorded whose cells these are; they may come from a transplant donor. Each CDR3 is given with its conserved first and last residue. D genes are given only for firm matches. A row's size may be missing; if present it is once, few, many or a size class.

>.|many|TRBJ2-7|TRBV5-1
CASSFSGTSYEQYF
TGCGCCAGCAGCTTTTCCGGGACTTCCTACGAGCAGTACTTC
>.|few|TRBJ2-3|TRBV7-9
CASSSPFTDTQYF
TGTGCCAGCAGCTCACCGTTCACAGATACGCAGTATTTT
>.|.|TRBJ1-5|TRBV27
CASSCPGGAGSNQPQHF
TGTGCCAGCAGTTGCCCGGGGGGGGCAGGTAGCAATCAGCCCCAGCATTTT
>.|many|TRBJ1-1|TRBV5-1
CASSLNQGGGTEAFF
TGCGCCAGCAGCTTGAATCAGGGTGGAGGAACTGAAGCTTTCTTT
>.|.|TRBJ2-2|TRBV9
CASKLDANTGELFF
TGTGCCAGCAAACTAGACGCGAACACCGGGGAGCTGTTTTTT
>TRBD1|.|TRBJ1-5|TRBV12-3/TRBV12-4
CASSLDSGTAYQPQHF
TGTGCCAGCAGTCTGGATTCCGGGACAGCCTATCAGCCCCAGCATTTT
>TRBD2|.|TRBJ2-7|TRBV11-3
CASSLGTSGSLEQYF
TGTGCCAGCAGCTTAGGGACTAGCGGGAGTCTCGAGCAGTACTTC
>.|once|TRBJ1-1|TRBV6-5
CASSYGQGSNTEAFF
TGTGCCAGCAGTTACGGCCAGGGCTCGAACACTGAAGCTTTCTTT
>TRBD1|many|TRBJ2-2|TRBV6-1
CASSRTGIGELFF
TGTGCCAGCAGCCGGACAGGGATCGGGGAGCTGTTTTTT
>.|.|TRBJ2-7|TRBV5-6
CASSLRAVAYEQYF
TGTGCCAGCAGCTTGAGAGCAGTAGCCTACGAGCAGTACTTC
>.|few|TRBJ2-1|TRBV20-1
CSARVLAALSYNEQFF
TGCAGTGCTAGAGTTTTGGCGGCCCTATCCTACAATGAGCAGTTCTTC
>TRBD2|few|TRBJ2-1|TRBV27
CASSTGGRNEQFF
TGTGCCAGCAGTACGGGCGGGAGGAATGAGCAGTTCTTC
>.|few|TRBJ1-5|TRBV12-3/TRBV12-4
CASSFRWLSGNQPQHF
TGTGCCAGCAGTTTTCGTTGGCTGAGTGGCAATCAGCCCCAGCATTTT
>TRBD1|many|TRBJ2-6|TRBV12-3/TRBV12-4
CASRDRGPAGANVLTF
TGTGCCAGCAGAGACAGGGGTCCAGCAGGGGCCAACGTCCTGACTTTC
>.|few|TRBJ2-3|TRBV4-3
CASSQTGTKSTDTQYF
TGCGCCAGCAGCCAAACCGGGACAAAGAGCACAGATACGCAGTATTTT
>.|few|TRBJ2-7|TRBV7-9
CASSPLSGSGSYEQYF
TGTGCCAGCAGCCCGCTTTCCGGGAGTGGTTCCTACGAGCAGTACTTC
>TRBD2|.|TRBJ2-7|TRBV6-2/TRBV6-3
CASTEGFGREQYF
TGTGCCAGTACGGAGGGGTTCGGGAGGGAGCAGTACTTC
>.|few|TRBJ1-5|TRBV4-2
CASSREKGGGPQHF
TGTGCCAGCAGCCGGGAAAAGGGGGGGGGGCCCCAGCATTTT
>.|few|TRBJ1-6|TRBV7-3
CASSTGWSSYNSPLHF
TGTGCCAGCAGCACGGGGTGGAGCTCCTATAATTCACCCCTCCACTTT
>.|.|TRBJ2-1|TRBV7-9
CASSITTRINEQFF
TGTGCCAGCAGCATCACGACTCGAATCAATGAGCAGTTCTTC
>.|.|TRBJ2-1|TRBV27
CASSGWGGGPYNEQFF
TGTGCCAGCTCGGGGTGGGGTGGCGGTCCTTACAATGAGCAGTTCTTC
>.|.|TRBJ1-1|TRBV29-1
CSATRGGTDTEAFF
TGCAGCGCTACCCGTGGGGGTACAGACACTGAAGCTTTCTTT
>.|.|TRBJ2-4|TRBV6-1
CASSSRNSALAKNIQYF
TGTGCCAGCAGCTCCCGTAATAGCGCCCTAGCCAAAAACATTCAGTACTTC
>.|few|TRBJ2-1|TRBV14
CASSQDSQRMGNEQFF
TGTGCCAGCAGCCAAGATAGCCAGCGGATGGGCAATGAGCAGTTCTTC
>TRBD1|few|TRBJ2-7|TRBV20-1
CSARDRRTGSYEQYF
TGCAGTGCTAGAGATCGGCGGACAGGGTCCTACGAGCAGTACTTC
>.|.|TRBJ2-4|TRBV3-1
CASSRTGPLAKNIQYF
TGTGCCAGCAGCCGAACAGGGCCCCTAGCCAAAAACATTCAGTACTTC
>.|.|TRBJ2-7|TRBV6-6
CASRPEAFYEQYF
TGTGCCAGCAGGCCGGAGGCGTTCTACGAGCAGTACTTC
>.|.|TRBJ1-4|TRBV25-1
CASSGRPSDEKLFF
TGTGCCAGCAGTGGACGTCCCTCGGATGAAAAACTGTTTTTT
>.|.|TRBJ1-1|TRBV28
CASSLAEENTEAFF
TGTGCCAGCAGTTTAGCAGAGGAGAACACTGAAGCTTTCTTT
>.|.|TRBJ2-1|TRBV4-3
CASSQDFGGYNEQFF
TGCGCCAGCAGCCAAGACTTTGGAGGGTACAATGAGCAGTTCTTC
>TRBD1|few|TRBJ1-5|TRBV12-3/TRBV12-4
CASSHTFRDSHSNQPQHF
TGTGCCAGCAGCCATACCTTTCGGGACAGTCATAGCAATCAGCCCCAGCATTTT
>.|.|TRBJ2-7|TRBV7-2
CASSLVKAPRSPYEQYF
TGTGCCAGCAGCTTAGTTAAGGCGCCACGGAGCCCCTACGAGCAGTACTTC
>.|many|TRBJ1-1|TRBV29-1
CSVRGKNTEAFF
TGCAGCGTCCGGGGGAAGAACACTGAAGCTTTCTTT